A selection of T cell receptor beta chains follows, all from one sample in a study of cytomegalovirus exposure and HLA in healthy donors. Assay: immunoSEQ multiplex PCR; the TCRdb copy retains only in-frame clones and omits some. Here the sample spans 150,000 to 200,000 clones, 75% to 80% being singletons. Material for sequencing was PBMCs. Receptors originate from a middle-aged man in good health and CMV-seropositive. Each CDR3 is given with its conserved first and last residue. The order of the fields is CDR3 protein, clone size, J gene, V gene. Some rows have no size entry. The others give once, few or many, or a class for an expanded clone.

CDR3 protein: CASSRGPSTGELFF
clone size: NA
J gene: TRBJ2-2
V gene: TRBV7-2

CDR3 protein: CASSYGQGIGTDTQYF
clone size: NA
J gene: TRBJ2-3
V gene: TRBV6-6

CDR3 protein: CASSPGGQGHGYTF
clone size: NA
J gene: TRBJ1-2
V gene: TRBV6-5

CDR3 protein: CAWSSGTNEKLFF
clone size: NA
J gene: TRBJ1-4
V gene: TRBV30

CDR3 protein: CASAGVTDTQYF
clone size: once
J gene: TRBJ2-3
V gene: TRBV6-1

CDR3 protein: CASSEGTRRQAQYF
clone size: NA
J gene: TRBJ2-5
V gene: TRBV6-1

CDR3 protein: CAIASGANGLTF
clone size: NA
J gene: TRBJ2-6
V gene: TRBV6-6

CDR3 protein: CASSLDRGVRVEQFF
clone size: NA
J gene: TRBJ2-1
V gene: TRBV11-1

CDR3 protein: CASSLVVGSEGQYF
clone size: NA
J gene: TRBJ2-7
V gene: TRBV11-3

CDR3 protein: CASSLRLSEETQYF
clone size: NA
J gene: TRBJ2-5
V gene: TRBV4-1

CDR3 protein: CASSLPGLAGGRANEQFF
clone size: NA
J gene: TRBJ2-1
V gene: TRBV11-2

CDR3 protein: CASSEGRTPSGANVLTF
clone size: NA
J gene: TRBJ2-6
V gene: TRBV10-1

CDR3 protein: CASSRLANTGELFF
clone size: NA
J gene: TRBJ2-2
V gene: TRBV7-3

CDR3 protein: CASSLPGLAGGTDTQYF
clone size: few
J gene: TRBJ2-3
V gene: TRBV5-1

CDR3 protein: CASRLTRQGAAIYF
clone size: few
J gene: TRBJ1-3
V gene: TRBV7-9

CDR3 protein: CASSQGTYYEQYF
clone size: NA
J gene: TRBJ2-7
V gene: TRBV11-3

CDR3 protein: CASSLMGLAGMDTQYF
clone size: NA
J gene: TRBJ2-3
V gene: TRBV7-9

CDR3 protein: CASSQSRAEQKLLPYGYTF
clone size: few
J gene: TRBJ1-2
V gene: TRBV23-1

CDR3 protein: CASSQRGLAREQYF
clone size: NA
J gene: TRBJ2-7
V gene: TRBV5-6

CDR3 protein: CASTSFNTDTQYF
clone size: NA
J gene: TRBJ2-3
V gene: TRBV9

CDR3 protein: CASSRTSDNSYNEQFF
clone size: NA
J gene: TRBJ2-1
V gene: TRBV5-1

CDR3 protein: CASSWGLNEQFF
clone size: few
J gene: TRBJ2-1
V gene: TRBV14

CDR3 protein: CASSHYDRRYEQYF
clone size: few
J gene: TRBJ2-7
V gene: TRBV14

CDR3 protein: CASSPLTSNEQFF
clone size: NA
J gene: TRBJ2-1
V gene: TRBV11-3

CDR3 protein: CASSPGTSGSSNEQYF
clone size: NA
J gene: NA
V gene: TRBV28

CDR3 protein: CASSPRTTYNEQFF
clone size: NA
J gene: TRBJ2-1
V gene: TRBV19

CDR3 protein: CASTESITSGRNYEQYF
clone size: NA
J gene: TRBJ2-7
V gene: TRBV7-3

CDR3 protein: CASSQEAGTGSVSGARETQYF
clone size: NA
J gene: TRBJ2-5
V gene: TRBV4-1

CDR3 protein: CASSPGPSLGGNTIYF
clone size: NA
J gene: TRBJ1-3
V gene: TRBV9

CDR3 protein: CASRSPGRGGETQYF
clone size: NA
J gene: TRBJ2-5
V gene: TRBV7-9

CDR3 protein: CASSPVAGGLTDTQYF
clone size: NA
J gene: TRBJ2-3
V gene: TRBV7-6

CDR3 protein: CASSQESGTPSYNEQFF
clone size: NA
J gene: TRBJ2-1
V gene: TRBV4-1

CDR3 protein: CASSSRRGLAGYNEQFF
clone size: NA
J gene: TRBJ2-1
V gene: TRBV7-2

CDR3 protein: CASSVNQQASTYEQYF
clone size: NA
J gene: TRBJ2-7
V gene: TRBV11-2

CDR3 protein: CASSPPQRVTGLYGYTF
clone size: NA
J gene: TRBJ1-2
V gene: TRBV18

CDR3 protein: CASSPGQAPSYEQYF
clone size: NA
J gene: TRBJ2-7
V gene: TRBV18

CDR3 protein: CASSIRNRIPPEYEQYF
clone size: NA
J gene: TRBJ2-7
V gene: TRBV11-1

CDR3 protein: CATSPRQASLTGELFF
clone size: few
J gene: TRBJ2-2
V gene: TRBV15

CDR3 protein: CASSAPWGSGSYEQYF
clone size: NA
J gene: TRBJ2-7
V gene: TRBV28

CDR3 protein: CASSLGVETRSEQFF
clone size: NA
J gene: TRBJ2-1
V gene: TRBV5-4

CDR3 protein: CASSQDRAQPQHF
clone size: NA
J gene: TRBJ1-5
V gene: TRBV27

CDR3 protein: CASSLVSLRAGELFF
clone size: few
J gene: TRBJ2-2
V gene: TRBV11-3

CDR3 protein: CASSLSVIPGVNTGELFF
clone size: NA
J gene: TRBJ2-2
V gene: TRBV7-9

CDR3 protein: CASSLARDTEAFF
clone size: once
J gene: TRBJ1-1
V gene: TRBV5-6

CDR3 protein: CAIREAGGPVDTQYF
clone size: NA
J gene: TRBJ2-3
V gene: TRBV10-3

CDR3 protein: CASSLLRSPPPGQGWGDTQYF
clone size: NA
J gene: TRBJ2-3
V gene: TRBV13

CDR3 protein: CASSLGQVVNTF
clone size: NA
J gene: TRBJ1-2
V gene: TRBV5-6

CDR3 protein: CASSRLQGTTNEKLFF
clone size: NA
J gene: TRBJ1-4
V gene: TRBV5-1

CDR3 protein: CASSQPEDTGEQFF
clone size: NA
J gene: TRBJ2-1
V gene: TRBV23-1